This TCR beta chain was retrieved from a study of blood T cells in healthy people across ages. This clonotype is a singleton in its sample. The antigen remains unidentified. No fewer than 6 micrograms of total RNA were isolated from every sample. The CDR3 consists of 16 residues. Trimming took off 5 bases at V and 6 bases at J, with 24 bases between the two ends. CDR1 and CDR2 (germline): DFQATT, SNEGSKA (reference sequence). Then a second PCR, running about 6 to 11 cycles, was carried out with a sample-barcoded 5' primer and a J-beta primer mix. Every cDNA molecule carried a tag from a template-switch adaptor bearing 12 random nucleotides. TCRdb re-called the 5' RACE reads through MiXCR, storing one row per CDR3 protein. The data contain approximately 1.5 million distinct CDR3 sequences, about 31% of them singletons. Study-wide points: Without sorted subsets, naive and antigen-experienced compartments could not be conclusively compared.

The sequencing input was blood. The TCR was taken from a woman aged 25 to 39 in good health. The chain employs TRBV20-1 and TRBJ2-3; maybe TRBD2 (5 bases). The CDR3 region has the DNA TGCAGTGCTCGGCCGTTCCGGACTTCCGAAGGGGATACGCAGTATTTT. Translated, it gives CSARPFRTSEGDTQYF.